The 14 T cell receptor beta chains given below trace back to one sample, sequenced in a study of blood T cell repertoires in COVID-19. TCRdb's copy holds only in-frame clones and misses some; the assay was immunoSEQ multiplex PCR. The repertoire holds 330,000 or so clones, with roughly 90% as singletons. Sequenced: peripheral blood. The receptors stem from a man in his thirties or forties with COVID-19, enrolled during active disease.

The chain links TRBV5-1 to TRBJ1-1, with D hard to call. The CDR3 extends over 14 amino acids. Trimming cost V 1 base and J 6 bases, with 13 bases left between them. Germline V gene sequence: CDR1 SGHRS, CDR2 YFSETQ. The CDR3 sequence is CASSLPGVWAEAFF. CDR3 nucleotide sequence: TGCGCCAGCAGCTTGCCCGGGGTATGGGCTGAAGCTTTCTTT.

This clone was seen a single time. The DNA of the CDR3 is TGCGCCAGCAGTTGGGGGGAACCCTACAATGAGCAGTTCTTC. Its protein product is CASSWGEPYNEQFF. The V call is TRBV5-1, the J call TRBJ2-1; D may be TRBD2 (6 bases). The germline V gene encodes CDR1 SGHRS and CDR2 YFSETQ. The CDR3 extends over 14 amino acids. V was pared by 5 bases and J by 2 bases, with 11 bases between. The full variable domain, rest sourced from reference TRBV5-1 and TRBJ2-1, is KAGVTQTPRYLIKTRGQQVTLSCSPISGHRSVSWYQQTPGQGLQFLFEYFSETQRNKGNFPGRFSGRQFSNSRSEMNVSTLELGDSALYLCASSWGEPYNEQFFGPGTRLTVL.

The chain carries TRBV29-1 and TRBJ2-7, with TRBD1 as a possible D gene (5 bases). Germline CDR1 and CDR2: SQVTM and ANQGSEA. V lost 5 bases to trimming and J lost 4 bases, with 15 bases between them. This CDR3 is built from 13 residues. The CDR3 nucleotides are TGCAGCGTTTCAAACAGGTCTTATTACGAGCAGTACTTC. Its protein is CSVSNRSYYEQYF.

The chain is built from TRBV3-1 (or the pseudogene TRBV3-2) and TRBJ2-7; tentatively, D is TRBD2 (5 bases). V lost 6 bases and J 7 bases, leaving 13 bases between the germline ends. Germline V CDR1 and CDR2: LGHDT, YNNKEL (reference sequence). The CDR3 consists of 12 residues. DNA for the CDR3: TGTGCCAGCAGTCGGACTGATGGGGAGCAGTACTTC. Encoded protein: CASSRTDGEQYF.

J is TRBJ1-4 and V is TRBV5-4; 7 nucleotides agree with TRBD1. This CDR3 comprises 15 residues. Trimming removed 6 bases from V and 0 bases from J; junction bases left unmatched: 5. Germline V lookup: CDR1 SGHNT, CDR2 YYREEE (reference sequence). Written as DNA, the CDR3 is TGTGCCAGCACCATCAGGGGGGCAACTAATGAAAAACTGTTTTTT. It yields the protein CASTIRGATNEKLFF.

The chain combines TRBV28 with TRBJ2-2; a possible D gene is TRBD2 (6 bases). The CDR3 is made up of 14 amino acids. The germline gives CDR1 MDHEN, CDR2 SYDVKM. V dropped 6 bases and J dropped 0 bases, with 8 bases sitting between them. The CDR3 region has the DNA TGTGCCAGCAGGGAGGGTCCGAACACCGGGGAGCTGTTTTTT. Translating gives CASREGPNTGELFF.

The chain recombines TRBV7-9 with TRBJ2-1; 10 positions match TRBD1. V shed 1 base and J 8 bases; nucleotides not matched to a gene: 11. The CDR3 has 17 amino acids. Germline assignment: CDR1 SEHNR and CDR2 FQNEAQ (reference sequence). DNA for the CDR3: TGTGCCAGCAGCTTAGGGCTCACCGGGACAGGGGACCATGAGCAGTTCTTC. It encodes CASSLGLTGTGDHEQFF.

This rearrangement joins TRBV12-3 or TRBV12-4 to TRBJ2-4; maybe TRBD1 (5 bases). CDR3 length: 13 residues. V lost 3 bases and J 8 bases, leaving 11 bases between the germline ends. The CDR3 DNA reads TGTGCCAGCAGTTTTAGGCAGGGATACATTCAGTACTTC. Amino acids: CASSFRQGYIQYF.

The chain links TRBV28 to TRBJ1-5; 8 positions agree with TRBD1. Germline trimming cut 4 bases from V and 4 bases from J; bases unmatched to any gene: 9. The CDR3 consists of 16 residues. Germline V CDR1 and CDR2: MDHEN, SYDVKM. CDR3 sequence: CASSSHRGVWNQPQHF. CDR3 nucleotide sequence: TGTGCCAGCAGTTCCCACAGGGGGGTATGGAATCAGCCCCAGCATTTT.

This rearrangement joins TRBV6-5 to TRBJ1-4, with D possibly matching TRBD1 (6 bases). Looked up from germline, CDR1 is MNHEY and CDR2 is SVGAGI. The CDR3 runs 14 residues. Trimming cost V 2 bases and J 5 bases, with 9 bases left between them. The CDR3 is CASSYNRANEKLFF. DNA for the CDR3: TGTGCCAGCAGTTACAACAGGGCAAATGAAAAACTGTTTTTT.

The chain combines TRBV7-7 with TRBJ2-3, with a weak D call TRBD2 (5 bases). The V and J ends lost 5 bases and 1 base respectively, with 10 bases between them. CDR1 and CDR2 from the germline V gene are SSHAT and FNYEAQ (reference sequence). The CDR3 is 14 amino acids. In nucleotides, the CDR3 is TGTGCCAGCAGCAGAGGGTGGGGCACAGATACGCAGTATTTT. This codes for CASSRGWGTDTQYF. The full variable domain, in which reference TRBV7-7 and TRBJ2-3 provide the parts outside the CDR3, is GAGVSQSPRYKVTKRGQDVTLRCDPISSHATLYWYQQALGQGPEFLTYFNYEAQPDKSGLPSDRFSAERPEGSISTLTIQRTEQRDSAMYRCASSRGWGTDTQYFGPGTRLTVL.

This clone was found once. The V and J genes are TRBV24-1 and TRBJ2-3, with a tentative D call TRBD2 (5 bases). Looked up from germline, CDR1 is KGHDR and CDR2 is SFDVKD. The V gene lost 4 bases and the J gene lost 1 base, with 8 bases spanning the gap. CDR3 size: 14 residues. CDR3 coding DNA: TGTGCCACCAGTGACGCGAGGGGCACAGATACGCAGTATTTT. This gives the protein CATSDARGTDTQYF.

J is TRBJ2-2 and V is TRBV9; 7 bases are a match to TRBD1. The J segment lost 3 bases and the V segment lost 4 bases, leaving 6 bases of the junction unmatched. Germline V gives CDR1 SGDLS, CDR2 YYNGEE. CDR3 length equals 15 residues. The CDR3 here is CASSPRQGDTGELFF. The CDR3 coding sequence is TGTGCCAGCAGCCCCCGACAGGGCGACACCGGGGAGCTGTTTTTT.

The rearrangement links TRBV27 to TRBJ1-1, with a tentative D call TRBD1 (6 bases). Germline V gene sequence: CDR1 MNHEY, CDR2 SMNVEV (reference sequence). This CDR3 region has 14 residues. V lost 0 bases and J 6 bases, leaving 11 bases between the germline ends. CDR3 loop: CASSLSWGGAEAFF. CDR3 DNA: TGTGCCAGCAGTTTATCGTGGGGGGGCGCTGAAGCTTTCTTT.